A selection of T cell receptor beta chains follows, all from one sample in a study of blood T cell repertoires in COVID-19. Sequencing used immunoSEQ multiplex PCR; TCRdb keeps in-frame clones, though not all of them. The data contain roughly 250,000 clones, 82% of them singletons. Source material: peripheral blood. Every receptor here comes from a woman aged 55-69 years with active or convalescent COVID-19. The CDR3 runs from the conserved cysteine through the conserved F or W. Clone size, where shown, is once, few, many, or a class for clones that have expanded.

TRBJ1-2 TRBV28 NA CASRTDRAYGYTF
TRBJ1-2 TRBV7-9 NA CASSLWPRRGHGYTF
TRBJ1-4 TRBV5-1 NA CASSLGTKGANEKLFF
TRBJ2-1 TRBV11-1 NA CASSQQRVSYNEQFF
TRBJ2-7 TRBV19 NA CASSIDRRDNYEQYF
TRBJ1-1 TRBV7-2 NA CASSLSRSGTTEAFF
TRBJ2-7 TRBV7-3 NA CASSLAGTASSYEQYF
TRBJ1-6 TRBV7-8 NA CASRGQGGSPLHF
TRBJ2-7 TRBV7-7 NA CASSLGDRATYEQYF
TRBJ2-1 TRBV27 NA CASTVDRGARNEQFF
TRBJ2-7 TRBV6-4 NA CASSGWDRGYEQYF
TRBJ1-1 TRBV9 NA CASTLGLNTEAFF
TRBJ2-7 TRBV19 NA CASSATDRTYEQYF
TRBJ2-7 TRBV5-1 NA CASSPGSIRTSGGYEQYF
TRBJ2-7 TRBV29-1 NA CSVLYSGNEQYF
TRBJ1-1 TRBV7-9 NA CASSLANSQNTEAFF
TRBJ1-1 TRBV2 NA CASRDRENTEAFF
TRBJ2-5 TRBV27 NA CASRRTGALQETQYF
TRBJ1-1 TRBV19 NA CASSITGFATEAFF
TRBJ1-1 TRBV6-5 NA CASTPAGGTEAFF
TRBJ2-3 TRBV6-2/TRBV6-3 NA CASSLGGPSRTDTQYF
TRBJ2-3 TRBV30 NA CAWSPNTDTQYF
TRBJ2-3 TRBV18 NA CASSPRESRKRADTQYF
TRBJ2-1 TRBV7-2 NA CASSTQSGTGYNEQFF
TRBJ1-3 TRBV12-3/TRBV12-4 NA CASSFGFGNTIYF
TRBJ2-2 TRBV6-2/TRBV6-3 NA CASSTPLTARVELFF
TRBJ1-2 TRBV28 NA CASSLSGSEKGYTF
TRBJ1-2 TRBV19 NA CASSGGQGAPRGYTF
TRBJ1-1 TRBV10-3 NA CASGGLGTEAFF
TRBJ1-6 TRBV7-6 NA CASSSRQGDNSPLHF
TRBJ2-7 TRBV5-1 NA CASRSGQAISYEQYF
TRBJ1-5 TRBV5-8 NA CASSLEGQGSHRPQHF
TRBJ2-1 TRBV3-1/TRBV3-2 NA CASRGGLLYEQFF
TRBJ1-2 TRBV6-5 NA CASRDQVDYGYTF
TRBJ2-1 TRBV7-2 NA CASSLVGLAGGLNEQFF
TRBJ1-2 TRBV6-6 NA CASSLKGIGYTF
TRBJ1-2 TRBV18 NA CASSPVGRDGNGYTF
TRBJ1-2 TRBV11-2 NA CASSVTGGAYFSGYTF
TRBJ2-7 TRBV3-1/TRBV3-2 NA CASSQSPARLEQYF
TRBJ2-3 TRBV2 NA CASSSRTHTQYF
TRBJ1-6 TRBV5-5 NA CASSLVPDSLSYNSPLHF
TRBJ2-1 TRBV7-9 NA CASSLTGTGKYEQFF
TRBJ1-3 TRBV6-1 NA CASSDGQGVVATIYF
TRBJ1-3 TRBV11-2 NA CASSPGTAGNTIYF
TRBJ1-4 TRBV2 NA CASSMGQGFQKLFF
TRBJ2-1 TRBV7-9 NA CASSLVSVSEQFF
TRBJ2-2 TRBV7-3 once CASSSRDKRGELFF
TRBJ2-2 TRBV7-2 NA CASNLSGGASGELFF